Listed below are T cell receptor beta chains from one sample, sequenced in a study of cytomegalovirus exposure and HLA in healthy donors. Assay used: immunoSEQ multiplex PCR; TCRdb lists only in-frame clones, some missing. The data contain 150,000 to 200,000 clones, around 84% of them singletons. What was sequenced was PBMCs. These receptors all stem from a woman aged 25-40 years in good health and CMV-seropositive. Each CDR3 is given with its conserved first and last residue.

J gene | V gene | CDR3 protein
TRBJ1-1 | TRBV6-5 | CASRQQGDEAFF
TRBJ2-1 | TRBV7-9 | CASSLGGPSYNEQFF
TRBJ2-1 | TRBV18 | CASSPLPRSSDEQFF
TRBJ1-2 | TRBV4-1 | CASSQDRGRTNYGYTF
TRBJ2-1 | TRBV6-5 | CASSSPQRRYNEQFF
TRBJ2-7 | TRBV23-1 | CASSQLQDSSYEQYF
TRBJ2-7 | TRBV5-5 | CASVGSEYEQYF
TRBJ1-4 | TRBV4-2 | CASSQEVKGKGEKLFF
TRBJ1-1 | TRBV6-1 | CASRALPESTEAFF
TRBJ1-4 | TRBV6-1 | CASRGQGIEKLFF
TRBJ2-7 | TRBV7-9 | CASSLGEAVDEQYF
TRBJ2-3 | TRBV9 | CASSSSGLGGTDTQYF
TRBJ2-1 | TRBV5-1 | CASSFEGSTSYNEQFF
TRBJ2-4 | TRBV5-1 | CASSRWVQREGLTKNIQYF
TRBJ2-7 | TRBV7-8 | CASSLVVLLGNEQYF
TRBJ2-7 | TRBV11-2 | CASSLVGGAYEQYF
TRBJ2-1 | TRBV28 | CASSLPPPGTWHFNEQFF
TRBJ1-1 | TRBV2 | CASSRSWEGQEAFF
TRBJ2-7 | TRBV7-9 | CASSSLTSESSYEQYF
TRBJ2-5 | TRBV7-8 | CASSLNRLAETQYF
TRBJ2-1 | TRBV7-9 | CASSPPIFLLDEQFF
TRBJ2-1 | TRBV9 | CASSVGLGSSYNEQFF
TRBJ2-2 | TRBV30 | CAWSVIHPGELFF
TRBJ2-7 | TRBV5-1 | CASRGGSFIYEQYF
TRBJ2-7 | TRBV15 | CATSRDPSGRGISYEQYF
TRBJ1-2 | TRBV5-4 | CASSLQGQDFYGYTF
TRBJ2-5 | TRBV6-6 | CASRSPGLAGGETQYF
TRBJ2-1 | TRBV9 | CASSVAGAPSYNEQFF
TRBJ1-1 | TRBV7-9 | CASSRRDTWNTEAFF
TRBJ2-1 | TRBV29-1 | CSVERLSGSNYNEQFF
TRBJ2-4 | TRBV13 | CASSPTGVKNIQYF
TRBJ1-4 | TRBV4-2 | CASSQEWRNEKLFF
TRBJ2-7 | TRBV4-1 | CASSQEAGRSGEQYF
TRBJ1-3 | TRBV30 | CAWSVSAGGGNTIYF
TRBJ1-2 | TRBV5-4 | CASFDRASLYGYTF
TRBJ1-1 | TRBV4-2 | CASSPNRDTEAFF
TRBJ2-5 | TRBV5-1 | CASSLAIREARETQYF
TRBJ1-1 | TRBV7-9 | CAFTGSAEAFF
TRBJ1-2 | TRBV6-1 | CAIPRGPYYGYTF
TRBJ2-2 | TRBV6-5 | CATRQPNTGELFF
TRBJ2-3 | TRBV2 | CASSGLAGTDTQYF
TRBJ2-3 | TRBV2 | CASTDYRTDTQYF
TRBJ2-7 | TRBV15 | CATSRGASGQYEQYF
TRBJ2-3 | TRBV7-9 | CASSLVGREDYTDTQYF
TRBJ1-2 | TRBV28 | CASRTTGLPLYGYTF